The rows below give T cell receptor beta chains drawn from one sample of a study of shared clonotypes between healthy human individuals. Libraries were prepared by immunoSEQ multiplex PCR; TCRdb keeps only in-frame clonotypes and omits some of them. The table has about 2.1 million clones, around 93% seen once. Sample: naive CD8+ T cells from PBMCs. All receptors derive from a man between 18 and 35 years old in good health. Some clones in this sample may be carry-over from other donors' samples. CDR3s include the opening cysteine and the closing phenylalanine or tryptophan. D genes are given only for firm matches. The listing skips clone size in some rows; elsewhere it reads once, few, many or a size class.

TRBV27,TRBD2,TRBJ2-5,NA,TGTGCCAGCAGCAGGACTAGCGGGAGGAGGGAGACCCAGTACTTC,CASSRTSGRRETQYF
TRBV28,TRBD2,TRBJ2-7,NA,TGTGCCAGCACCCCTTTCCCCCGGGAGGGCTCCTACGAGCAGTACTTC,CASTPFPREGSYEQYF
TRBV4-3,NA,TRBJ2-7,NA,TGCGCCAGCAGCCAAGATCCAGGGGCCTACGAGCAGTACTTC,CASSQDPGAYEQYF
TRBV5-1,TRBD1,TRBJ2-7,NA,TGCGCCAGCAGGGCCGGGACAGGGGGCTCCTACGAGCAGTACTTC,CASRAGTGGSYEQYF
TRBV27,TRBD2,TRBJ2-7,NA,TGTGCCAGCAGTTCGACTAGCGGAATACCCTACGAGCAGTACTTC,CASSSTSGIPYEQYF
TRBV7-2,NA,TRBJ1-3,NA,TGTGCCAGCAGCTTTGGGACGCCGTTCTCTGGAAACACCATATATTTT,CASSFGTPFSGNTIYF
TRBV30,TRBD1,TRBJ1-1,few,TGTGCCTGGAGCGCCCTGAGGGGGCTGGGCACTGAAGCTTTCTTT,CAWSALRGLGTEAFF
TRBV27,NA,TRBJ1-4,once,TGTGCCAGCAAGGGGGGCTCAACTAATGAAAAACTGTTTTTT,CASKGGSTNEKLFF
TRBV6-1,NA,TRBJ2-7,NA,TGTGCCAGCAGTGGAGGCCCGACAGTGCTATACGAGCAGTACTTC,CASSGGPTVLYEQYF
TRBV11-2,NA,TRBJ1-5,NA,TGTGCCAGCAGCTTAAGTCAGGGTGGGCAGCCCCAGCATTTT,CASSLSQGGQPQHF
TRBV10-1,TRBD2,TRBJ2-3,NA,TGCGCCAGCAGCCTACTAGCGGGAGGGAGCACAGATACGCAGTATTTT,CASSLLAGGSTDTQYF
TRBV27,NA,TRBJ2-7,NA,TGTGCCAGCAGTTCCCTAGTTAACTACGAGCAGTACTTC,CASSSLVNYEQYF
TRBV28,TRBD1,TRBJ1-5,NA,TGTGCCAGCAGTCCCGGGACAGGGAACAATCAGCCCCAGCATTTT,CASSPGTGNNQPQHF
TRBV6-5,NA,TRBJ1-1,NA,TGTGCCAGCAGTTCCCGGACCGCTATGAACACTGAAGCTTTCTTT,CASSSRTAMNTEAFF
TRBV5-1,NA,TRBJ1-1,NA,TGCGCCAGCAGCTTGGTGGTGAGTAACACTGAAGCTTTCTTT,CASSLVVSNTEAFF
TRBV7-2,TRBD2,TRBJ2-7,NA,TGTGCCAGCAGCCTACGGGGACTAGCGGGAACCTACGAGCAGTACTTC,CASSLRGLAGTYEQYF
TRBV5-6,NA,TRBJ2-2,NA,TGTGCCAGCAGCCCAGAACTTACCGGGGAGCTGTTTTTT,CASSPELTGELFF
TRBV2,TRBD1,TRBJ1-3,NA,TGTGCCGATGCCGACAGGGGGATGGGGGACACCATATATTTT,CADADRGMGDTIYF
TRBV14,NA,TRBJ2-7,NA,TGTGCCAGCAGCACAAGATCCGGCTCCTACGAGCAGTACTTC,CASSTRSGSYEQYF
TRBV6-5,TRBD1,TRBJ2-7,NA,TGTGCCAGCAGTTACGCCGGGACAGGGCTCTACGAGCAGTACTTC,CASSYAGTGLYEQYF
TRBV28,NA,TRBJ2-7,NA,TGTGCCAGCAGTTTAACAGGGTGGGGTCAGCAGTACTTC,CASSLTGWGQQYF
TRBV13,NA,TRBJ2-1,NA,TGTGCCAGCAGCCCCCGACAGGTTAGCGATGAGCAGTTCTTC,CASSPRQVSDEQFF
TRBV27,NA,TRBJ2-7,NA,TGTGCCAGCAGGCCCATCGACTCCTTAGCTTTGCAGTACTTC,CASRPIDSLALQYF
TRBV13,NA,TRBJ1-1,NA,TGTGCCAGCAGCTTCTTGGATACCTTT,CASSFLDTF
TRBV28,NA,TRBJ2-3,NA,TGTGCCAGCAGTTTTCTAGCGAGCACAGATACGCAGTATTTT,CASSFLASTDTQYF
TRBV5-6,NA,TRBJ1-5,NA,TGTGCCAGCAGCTTGGGGGTAGAGGGGCAGCCCCAGCATTTT,CASSLGVEGQPQHF
TRBV2,TRBD1,TRBJ1-4,NA,TGTGCCAGCAGTAGGCCTAAAGGGGACAGGGAGAATGAAAAACTGTTTTTT,CASSRPKGDRENEKLFF
TRBV14,NA,TRBJ2-2,NA,TGTGCCAGCAGCGGCGGATACACCGGGGAGCTGTTTTTT,CASSGGYTGELFF
TRBV4-1,TRBD1,TRBJ1-2,few,TGCGCCAGCAGCCAAAGAGGAAGGGGGCGCGAGTACGGCTACACCTTC,CASSQRGRGREYGYTF
TRBV6-5,NA,TRBJ2-5,NA,TGTGCCAGCAGGGAGGGGGCACTCGAGACCCAGTACTTC,CASREGALETQYF
TRBV27,NA,TRBJ1-5,NA,TGTGCCAGCAGTTTGTTGGGGAGCAATCAGCCCCAGCATTTT,CASSLLGSNQPQHF
TRBV10-3,TRBD1,TRBJ2-7,NA,TGTGCCATCATGACAGGGTCCTACGAGCAGTACTTC,CAIMTGSYEQYF
TRBV27,NA,TRBJ2-7,NA,TGTGCCAGCAGTTTGACTATCTCCTACGAGCAGTACTTC,CASSLTISYEQYF
TRBV5-6,TRBD2,TRBJ2-1,NA,TGTGCCAGTTCTAGCGGGAGCCATGAGCAGTTCTTC,CASSSGSHEQFF
TRBV27,NA,TRBJ1-3,NA,TGTGCCAGCAGTTTATATAGGGGCTCTGGAAACACCATATATTTT,CASSLYRGSGNTIYF
TRBV2,TRBD2,TRBJ2-5,NA,TGTGCCAGCAGTGCGTCTAGCGGGAGGGCCGGGGAGACCCAGTACTTC,CASSASSGRAGETQYF
TRBV6-1,NA,TRBJ1-1,NA,TGTGCCAGCAGGCTAGGGCTCCTTGAAGCTTTCTTT,CASRLGLLEAFF
TRBV5-6,TRBD2,TRBJ2-4,NA,TGTGCCAGCAGCTTGGTCGGTGGGAGGGTGAACATTCAGTACTTC,CASSLVGGRVNIQYF
TRBV11-2,NA,TRBJ2-7,NA,TGTGCCAGCAGCTTTAGACAGGATTACTACGAGCAGTACTTC,CASSFRQDYYEQYF
TRBV29-1,NA,TRBJ1-1,few,TGCAGCGTTGTGGGGAACACTGAAGCTTTCTTT,CSVVGNTEAFF